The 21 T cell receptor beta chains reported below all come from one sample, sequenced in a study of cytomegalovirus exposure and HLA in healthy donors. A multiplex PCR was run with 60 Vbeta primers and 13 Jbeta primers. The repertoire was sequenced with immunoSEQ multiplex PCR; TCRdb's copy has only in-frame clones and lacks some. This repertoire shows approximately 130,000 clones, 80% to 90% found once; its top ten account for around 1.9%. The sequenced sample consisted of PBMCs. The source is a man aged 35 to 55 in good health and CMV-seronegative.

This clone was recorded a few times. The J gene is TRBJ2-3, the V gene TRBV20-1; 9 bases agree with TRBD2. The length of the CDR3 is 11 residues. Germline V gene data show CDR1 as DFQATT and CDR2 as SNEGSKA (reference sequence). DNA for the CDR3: TGCATATGCGGGAGGGGAGATACGCAGTATTTT. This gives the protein CICGRGDTQYF.

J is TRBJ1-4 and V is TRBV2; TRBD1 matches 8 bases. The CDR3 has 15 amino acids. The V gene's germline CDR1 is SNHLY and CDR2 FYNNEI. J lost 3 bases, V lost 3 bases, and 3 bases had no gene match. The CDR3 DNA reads TGTGCCAGCAGTGAGACAGGGGCCTCTAATGAAAAACTGTTTTTT. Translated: CASSETGASNEKLFF.

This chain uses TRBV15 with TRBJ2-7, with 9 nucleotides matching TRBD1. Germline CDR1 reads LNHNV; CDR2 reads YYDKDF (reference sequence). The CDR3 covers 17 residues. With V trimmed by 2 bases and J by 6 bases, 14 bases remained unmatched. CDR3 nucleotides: TGTGCCACCAGCAGACTCTGGACAGGGGCCGCGGGAAGCGAGCAGTACTTC. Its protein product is CATSRLWTGAAGSEQYF.

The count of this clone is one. The CDR3 sequence is CASSYSGTPSYNEQFF. CDR3 sequence (DNA): TGTGCCAGCAGTTACTCGGGGACTCCATCCTACAATGAGCAGTTCTTC. This chain connects TRBV6-5 to TRBJ2-1; the D gene is possibly TRBD2 (6 bases). CDR3 size: 16 residues. Germline assignment: CDR1 MNHEY and CDR2 SVGAGI. V lost 0 bases, J lost 1 base, and 10 bases lay in between.

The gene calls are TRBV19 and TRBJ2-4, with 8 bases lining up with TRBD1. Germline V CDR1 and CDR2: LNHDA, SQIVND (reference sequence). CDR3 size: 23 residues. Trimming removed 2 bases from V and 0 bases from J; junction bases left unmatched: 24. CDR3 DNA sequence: TGTGCCAGTAGTATAAAGGGACAGGTAGAGGGGGTTCATTTTCCTATAGCCAAAAACATTCAGTACTTC. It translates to CASSIKGQVEGVHFPIAKNIQYF.

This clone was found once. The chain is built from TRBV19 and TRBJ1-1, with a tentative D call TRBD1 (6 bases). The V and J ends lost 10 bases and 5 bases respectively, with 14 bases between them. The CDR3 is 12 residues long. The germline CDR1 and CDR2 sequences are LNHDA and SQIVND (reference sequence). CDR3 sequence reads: CATQGGGTEAFF. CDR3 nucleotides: TGTGCCACCCAAGGGGGGGGGACTGAAGCTTTCTTT. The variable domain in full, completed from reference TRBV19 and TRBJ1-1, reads DGGITQSPKYLFRKEGQNVTLSCEQNLNHDAMYWYRQDPGQGLRLIYYSQIVNDFQKGDIAEGYSVSREKKESFPLTVTSAQKNPTAFYLCATQGGGTEAFFGQGTRLTVV.

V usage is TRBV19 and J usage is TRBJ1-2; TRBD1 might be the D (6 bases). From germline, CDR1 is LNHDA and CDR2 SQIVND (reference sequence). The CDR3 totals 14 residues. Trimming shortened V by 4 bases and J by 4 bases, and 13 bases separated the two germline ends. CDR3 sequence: CASSTPGQPYGYTF. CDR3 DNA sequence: TGTGCCAGTAGTACGCCTGGACAGCCCTATGGCTACACCTTC. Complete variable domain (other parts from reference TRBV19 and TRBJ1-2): DGGITQSPKYLFRKEGQNVTLSCEQNLNHDAMYWYRQDPGQGLRLIYYSQIVNDFQKGDIAEGYSVSREKKESFPLTVTSAQKNPTAFYLCASSTPGQPYGYTFGSGTRLTVV.

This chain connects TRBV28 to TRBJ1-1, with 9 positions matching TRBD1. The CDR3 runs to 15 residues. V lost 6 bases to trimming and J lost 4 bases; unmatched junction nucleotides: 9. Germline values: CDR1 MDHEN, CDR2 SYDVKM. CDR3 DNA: TGTGCCAGCAGCCCCCCGGGACAGGGCTTCACTGAAGCTTTCTTT. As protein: CASSPPGQGFTEAFF.

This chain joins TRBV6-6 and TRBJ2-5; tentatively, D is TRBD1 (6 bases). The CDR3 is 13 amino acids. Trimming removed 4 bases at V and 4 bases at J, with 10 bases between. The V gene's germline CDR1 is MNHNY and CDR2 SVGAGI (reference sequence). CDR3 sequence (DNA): TGTGCCAGCAGTTCGGACAGAAGAGAGACCCAGTACTTC. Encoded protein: CASSSDRRETQYF.

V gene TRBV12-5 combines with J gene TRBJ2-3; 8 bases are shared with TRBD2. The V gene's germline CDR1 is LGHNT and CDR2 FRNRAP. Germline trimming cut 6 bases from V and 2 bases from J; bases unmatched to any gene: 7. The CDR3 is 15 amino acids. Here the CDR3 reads CASGTLAGHTDTQYF. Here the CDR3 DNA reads TGTGCTAGTGGCACTCTAGCGGGCCACACAGATACGCAGTATTTT. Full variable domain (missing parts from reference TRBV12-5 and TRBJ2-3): DARVTQTPRHKVTEMGQEVTMRCQPILGHNTVFWYRQTMMQGLELLAYFRNRAPLDDSGMPKDRFSAEMPDATLATLKIQPSEPRDSAVYFCASGTLAGHTDTQYFGPGTRLTVL.

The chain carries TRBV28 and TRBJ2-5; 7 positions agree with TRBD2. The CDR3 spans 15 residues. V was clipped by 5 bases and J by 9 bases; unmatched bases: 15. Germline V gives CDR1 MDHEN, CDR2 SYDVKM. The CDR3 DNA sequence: TGTGCCAGCAGTCCAGGGACTACTGGGGGTGAGGCCCAGTACTTC. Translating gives CASSPGTTGGEAQYF.

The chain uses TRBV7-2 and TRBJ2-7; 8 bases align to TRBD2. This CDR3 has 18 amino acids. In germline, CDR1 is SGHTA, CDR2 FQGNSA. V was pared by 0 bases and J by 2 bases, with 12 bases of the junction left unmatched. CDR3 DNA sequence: TGTGCCAGCAGCTTAGCAGACTCGGCGGGAGGACTGACCTACGAGCAGTACTTC. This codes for CASSLADSAGGLTYEQYF. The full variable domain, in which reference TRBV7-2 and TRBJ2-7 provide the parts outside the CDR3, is GAGVSQSPSNKVTEKGKDVELRCDPISGHTALYWYRQSLGQGLEFLIYFQGNSAPDKSGLPSDRFSAERTGGSVSTLTIQRTQQEDSAVYLCASSLADSAGGLTYEQYFGPGTRLTVT.

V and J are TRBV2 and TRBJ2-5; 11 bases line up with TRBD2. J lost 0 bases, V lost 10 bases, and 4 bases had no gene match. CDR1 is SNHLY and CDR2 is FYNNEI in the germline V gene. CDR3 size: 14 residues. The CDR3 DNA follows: TGTGCCAAAAGACTAGCGGGAAACCAAGAGACCCAGTACTTC. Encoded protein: CAKRLAGNQETQYF.

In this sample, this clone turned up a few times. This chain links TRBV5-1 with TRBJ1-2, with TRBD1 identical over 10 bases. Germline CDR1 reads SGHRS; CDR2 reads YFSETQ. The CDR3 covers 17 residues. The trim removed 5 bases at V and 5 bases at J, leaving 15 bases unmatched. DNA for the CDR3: TGCGCCAGCAGGCGGCGGGACCGGGACAGGGGAGTGTATGGCTACACCTTC. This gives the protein CASRRRDRDRGVYGYTF.

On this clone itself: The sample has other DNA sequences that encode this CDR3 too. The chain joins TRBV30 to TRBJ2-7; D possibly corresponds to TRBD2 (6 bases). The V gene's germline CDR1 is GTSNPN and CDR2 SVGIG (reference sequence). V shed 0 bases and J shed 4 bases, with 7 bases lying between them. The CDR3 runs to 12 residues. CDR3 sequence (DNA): TGTGCCTGGAGTGTGGGGGGATACGAGCAGTACTTC. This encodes CAWSVGGYEQYF.

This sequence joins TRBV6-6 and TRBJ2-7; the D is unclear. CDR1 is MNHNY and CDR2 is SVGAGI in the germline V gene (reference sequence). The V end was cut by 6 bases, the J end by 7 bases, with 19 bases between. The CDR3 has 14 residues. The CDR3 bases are TGTGCCAGCAGAACCCACCTCCGCCCAGGAGAGCAGTACTTC. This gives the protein CASRTHLRPGEQYF.

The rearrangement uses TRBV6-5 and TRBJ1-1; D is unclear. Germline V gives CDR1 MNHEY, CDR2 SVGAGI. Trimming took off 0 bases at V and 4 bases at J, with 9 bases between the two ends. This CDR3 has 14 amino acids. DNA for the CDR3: TGTGCCAGCAGTTACTCGATGACTGGCACTGAAGCTTTCTTT. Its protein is CASSYSMTGTEAFF.

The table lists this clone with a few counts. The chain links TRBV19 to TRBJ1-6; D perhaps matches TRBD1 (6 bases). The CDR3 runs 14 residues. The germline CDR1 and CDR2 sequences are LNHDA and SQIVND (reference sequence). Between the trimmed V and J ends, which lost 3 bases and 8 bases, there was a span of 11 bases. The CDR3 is CASSISGDYSPLHF. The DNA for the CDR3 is TGTGCCAGTAGTATTTCAGGGGATTATTCACCCCTCCACTTT.

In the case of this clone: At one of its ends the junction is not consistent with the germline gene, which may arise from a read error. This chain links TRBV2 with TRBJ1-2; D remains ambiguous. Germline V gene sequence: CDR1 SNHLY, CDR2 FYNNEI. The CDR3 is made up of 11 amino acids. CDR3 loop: CASSPRTSLGF. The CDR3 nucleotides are TGTGCCAGCAGTCCACGGACTTCCTTAGGCTTC.

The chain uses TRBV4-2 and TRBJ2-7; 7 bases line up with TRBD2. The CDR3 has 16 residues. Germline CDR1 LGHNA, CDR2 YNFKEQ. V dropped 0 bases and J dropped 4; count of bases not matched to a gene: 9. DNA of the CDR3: TGTGCCAGCAGCCAAGAAAAAAGGGGAGCGGGATACGAGCAGTACTTC. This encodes CASSQEKRGAGYEQYF.

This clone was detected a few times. CDR3 residues: CASSYRGTGGTEAFF. The CDR3 DNA reads as TGTGCCAGCAGTTACAGGGGGACAGGGGGAACTGAAGCTTTCTTT. The chain employs TRBV6-5 and TRBJ1-1, with 11 bases matching TRBD1. CDR3 length: 15 amino acids. Germline V lookup: CDR1 MNHEY, CDR2 SVGAGI. The V segment lost 2 bases and the J segment 5 bases; nucleotides outside the gene matches: 4.